Sequencing of this TCR beta chain was carried out in a study of monozygotic twins with inflammatory bowel disease. Study results and limitations: Concordance status among twins (concordant versus discordant) showed no link to repertoire similarity, possibly from limited power.

TCRdb re-called the 5' RACE reads and shows each CDR3 protein once, DNA omitted. Its listing shows approximately 140,000 distinct CDR3 sequences. On this clonotype itself: What it recognizes is unknown.

The CDR3 consists of 16 residues. Germline V gene data show CDR1 as SGHRS and CDR2 as YFSETQ. Sample: blood. This chain links TRBV5-1 with TRBJ2-2; TCRdb lists TRBD2, though no DNA is available to test this call. The TCR was taken from a human donor with ulcerative colitis or Crohn's disease, or a healthy co-twin of an affected twin (not recorded which). The CDR3 reads CASSSMVEGGTGELFF.